Each of the 14 T cell receptor beta chains below was sequenced from the same sample in a study of CD8 T cells in Susac syndrome. An input of about 0.5 to 1 ug of RNA was subjected to reverse transcription using random hexamers. Via MiXCR, TCRdb re-called the immunoSEQ multiplex PCR reads, giving one row per CDR3 protein. The sample lists 250,000 to 300,000 distinct CDR3 sequences, 70% to 90% occurring once. Material for sequencing was CD8+ T cells from PBMCs. The receptors stem from a human donor with multiple sclerosis.

CDR3 bases: TGTGCCAGCAGCACAAGCCCTAGCGGGCCCGACAATGAGCAGTTCTTC. Translating gives CASSTSPSGPDNEQFF. The chain carries TRBV7-9 and TRBJ2-1; 8 bases are shared with TRBD2. The V gene's germline CDR1 is SEHNR and CDR2 FQNEAQ (reference sequence). V trimming: 5 bases; J trimming: 5 bases; junction bases outside the gene matches: 11. The CDR3 runs 16 residues.

The rearrangement links TRBV11-3 to TRBJ2-2; 11 bases match TRBD2. V was pared by 1 base and J by 5 bases, with 9 bases of the junction left unmatched. Germline V gene lookup returns CDR1 SGHNT and CDR2 YENEEA. This CDR3 region has 18 residues. The CDR3 DNA follows: TGTGCCAGCAGCTTAGCGGGGTGGACTAGCGGGCCTACCGGGGAGCTGTTTTTT. Residues: CASSLAGWTSGPTGELFF.

The rearrangement joins TRBV27 to TRBJ2-7; tentative D call: TRBD1 (6 bases). The V gene lost 6 bases and the J gene lost 3 bases, with 15 bases spanning the gap. The germline gives CDR1 MNHEY, CDR2 SMNVEV (reference sequence). CDR3 size: 14 residues. The CDR3 loop reads CASRDQEGDYEQYF. In DNA form, the CDR3 reads TGTGCCAGCAGGGACCAAGAGGGGGACTACGAGCAGTACTTC.

The CDR3 nucleotides are TGTGCCAGCAGCCAACGCACAGGGGGCGGGACCCAGTACTTC. The encoded protein is CASSQRTGGGTQYF. V is TRBV14 and J is TRBJ2-5; 9 bases agree with TRBD1. CDR1 and CDR2 (germline): SGHDN, FVKESK. The CDR3 length is 14 residues. V lost 2 bases to trimming and J lost 7 bases; unmatched junction nucleotides: 5. The variable domain in full, with the rest retrieved from reference TRBV14 and TRBJ2-5, is EAGVTQFPSHSVIEKGQTVTLRCDPISGHDNLYWYRRVMGKEIKFLLHFVKESKQDESGMPNNRFLAERTGGTYSTLKVQPAELEDSGVYFCASSQRTGGGTQYFGPGTRLLVL.

J is TRBJ1-4 and V is TRBV13; D ambiguous. The germline V gene encodes CDR1 PRHDT and CDR2 FYEKMQ (reference sequence). CDR3 size: 15 residues. The V end lost 2 bases, the J end lost 7 bases, and 14 bases lay between the germline ends. The CDR3 is CASSLQLGETEKLFF. CDR3 nucleotides: TGTGCCAGCAGCTTACAACTTGGCGAGACTGAAAAACTGTTTTTT.

V gene TRBV27 combines with J gene TRBJ2-7, with D maybe TRBD2 (5 bases). The CDR3 has 14 amino acids. Trimming cost V 5 bases and J 4 bases, with 15 bases left between them. CDR1 MNHEY and CDR2 SMNVEV come from the germline V gene (reference sequence). CDR3 sequence: CASSPRLARYEQYF. DNA of the CDR3: TGTGCCAGCAGTCCCCGTCTAGCCCGGTACGAGCAGTACTTC.

CDR3 sequence: CASAPPTSQETQYF. DNA for the CDR3: TGTGCCAGCGCACCCCCCACGTCTCAAGAGACCCAGTACTTC. The rearrangement links TRBV28 to TRBJ2-5; no clear D gene. The CDR3 is 14 residues long. Germline V CDR1 and CDR2: MDHEN, SYDVKM. The V and J ends lost 8 bases and 2 bases respectively, with 15 bases between them.

The V and J genes are TRBV7-9 and TRBJ2-1, with 7 bases aligning to TRBD2. Germline V CDR1 and CDR2: SEHNR, FQNEAQ (reference sequence). This CDR3 region has 14 residues. V lost 5 bases to trimming and J lost 1 base; unmatched junction nucleotides: 2. The CDR3 coding sequence is TGTGCCAGCAGCGGGCGGGGGTCCTACAATGAGCAGTTCTTC. Translating gives CASSGRGSYNEQFF.

This clonotype showed up just once. This chain joins TRBV5-1 and TRBJ2-3; 13 nucleotides align to TRBD2. The V segment lost 3 bases and the J segment 8 bases; nucleotides outside the gene matches: 12. Germline loops: CDR1 SGHRS, CDR2 YFSETQ. The CDR3 consists of 17 residues. The CDR3 sequence: CASSYYRLAGGLGTQYF. The CDR3 DNA reads as TGCGCCAGCAGCTACTATCGACTAGCGGGGGGATTGGGTACGCAGTATTTT.

This chain joins TRBV11-2 and TRBJ2-3, with 8 bases lining up with TRBD1. The CDR3 consists of 15 residues. The germline CDR1 and CDR2 sequences are SGHAT and FQNNGV. V gave up 5 bases and J gave up 5 bases; unmatched junction bases: 9. The CDR3 DNA reads as TGTGCCAGCAGCCCCCGTCCGGACAGGGAAGATACGCAGTATTTT. Residues: CASSPRPDREDTQYF.

This CDR3 is CASGLGLAGEGYNEQFF. The DNA of the CDR3 is TGTGCTAGTGGTTTAGGACTAGCGGGAGAGGGTTACAATGAGCAGTTCTTC. The rearrangement uses TRBV12-5 and TRBJ2-1, with 13 bases fitting TRBD2. Germline V gene data show CDR1 as LGHNT and CDR2 as FRNRAP. V was clipped by 3 bases and J by 4 bases; unmatched bases: 6. This CDR3 is built from 17 residues.

J is TRBJ1-4 and V is TRBV28; perhaps TRBD1 as D (5 bases). The germline CDR1 and CDR2 sequences are MDHEN and SYDVKM. The germline V and J ends were trimmed by 4 bases and 0 bases, with 15 bases remaining between them. This CDR3 contains 17 residues. CDR3 protein: CASSYDSQDATNEKLFF. CDR3 coding DNA: TGTGCCAGCAGTTATGACAGCCAGGACGCAACTAATGAAAAACTGTTTTTT.

The CDR3 DNA sequence: TGCAGCGCCTGGGACAGGGCCAACTCTGGAAACACCATATATTTT. Translated, it gives CSAWDRANSGNTIYF. The V gene is TRBV29-1, the J gene TRBJ1-3; 9 bases line up with TRBD1. CDR3 length: 15 amino acids. The J segment lost 0 bases and the V segment lost 7 bases, leaving 7 bases of the junction unmatched. The germline gives CDR1 SQVTM, CDR2 ANQGSEA.

The rearrangement joins TRBV7-9 to TRBJ2-3, with D tentatively TRBD2 (6 bases). The CDR3 runs 14 residues. CDR1 is SEHNR and CDR2 is FQNEAQ in the germline V gene (reference sequence). V lost 8 bases, J lost 2 bases, and 14 bases lay in between. Here the CDR3 reads CASGGAGYTDTQYF. The DNA of the CDR3 is TGTGCCAGCGGAGGGGCGGGATACACAGATACGCAGTATTTT.